These 13 T cell receptor beta chains came from one sample sequenced in a study of PD-1 blockade in classical Hodgkin lymphoma (dated by TCRdb to 2020 to 2021). Library construction relied on the immunoSEQ multiplex PCR assay. In its TCRdb copy, this immuneACCESS table keeps in-frame sequences only and misses some clones. Where compared with another copy, unresolved V genes explain less than half of these, and the others have no known cause. This sample is represented by tens of thousands of clones; roughly 91% of them were singletons. The top ten constitute 4.5% to 6% of the sample. This specimen's time point label, interpreted: newly diagnosed, previously untreated cHL patient sample. The material sequenced was peripheral blood mononuclear cells (PBMCs). The receptors were sampled from a human donor with classical Hodgkin lymphoma.

The V call is TRBV11-3, the J call TRBJ2-5, with 11 nucleotides matching TRBD1. This CDR3 is built from 20 residues. Germline CDR1 SGHNT, CDR2 YENEEA. After removal of 3 bases from V and 2 bases from J, the junction contained 17 bases not matched to a gene. The CDR3 region is CASSLSEPGQGVIGQETQYF. As DNA, the CDR3 is TGTGCCAGCAGCTTGTCGGAACCGGGACAGGGGGTTATTGGACAAGAGACCCAGTACTTC.

The chain combines TRBV9 with TRBJ2-2; the D gene is possibly TRBD2 (6 bases). CDR3 length: 14 amino acids. The V and J ends lost 3 bases and 7 bases respectively, with 13 bases between them. CDR1 SGDLS and CDR2 YYNGEE come from the germline V gene. The CDR3 loop is CASSGQVGGGELFF. The CDR3, as DNA: TGTGCCAGCAGCGGTCAGGTCGGGGGCGGGGAGCTGTTTTTT.

The chain recombines TRBV30 with TRBJ2-2; weak D call: TRBD2 (6 bases). Per the germline V gene, CDR1 is GTSNPN and CDR2 is SVGIG (reference sequence). The CDR3 is made up of 15 amino acids. V was cut by 3 bases and J by 6 bases, with 17 bases left in between. Written as DNA, the CDR3 is TGTGCCTGGAGCTCCCGCGGGGTACGGGCCGGGGAGCTGTTTTTT. Translated, it gives CAWSSRGVRAGELFF.

V usage is TRBV28 and J usage is TRBJ2-1, with 14 positions matching TRBD2. V lost 6 bases, J lost 9 bases, and 4 bases stayed unmatched. Germline values: CDR1 MDHEN, CDR2 SYDVKM. The CDR3 runs to 14 residues. The CDR3 is CASRGTSGRREQFF. The CDR3 region has the DNA TGTGCCAGCAGGGGGACTAGCGGGAGACGTGAGCAGTTCTTC.

V is TRBV28 and J is TRBJ2-6, with a weak D call TRBD1 (6 bases). Looked up from germline, CDR1 is MDHEN and CDR2 is SYDVKM. The V gene lost 4 bases and the J gene lost 1 base, with 17 bases spanning the gap. The CDR3 covers 18 residues. The CDR3 sequence is CASSSQGSYRSGANVLTF. CDR3 coding DNA: TGTGCCAGCAGTTCACAGGGTTCTTACCGGTCTGGGGCCAACGTCCTGACTTTC.

The V call is TRBV11-2, the J call TRBJ2-7, with D perhaps TRBD1 (5 bases). CDR3 size: 17 residues. V was trimmed by 1 base and J by 3 bases, leaving 19 bases between them. Germline values: CDR1 SGHAT, CDR2 FQNNGV. The CDR3 sequence: CASSLVIGAGIGYEQYF. For the CDR3, the DNA is TGTGCCAGCAGCTTAGTTATAGGAGCAGGGATAGGCTACGAGCAGTACTTC.

The V call is TRBV6-5, the J call TRBJ2-7, with 7 bases fitting TRBD1. Germline CDR1 and CDR2: MNHEY and SVGAGI. The V gene end was trimmed by 2 bases and the J gene end by 4 bases; junction bases not matched to a gene: 8. This CDR3 contains 15 residues. CDR3 coding DNA: TGTGCCAGCAGTTACGGGCAGGGGGTACCTTACGAGCAGTACTTC. It codes for CASSYGQGVPYEQYF.

The V call is TRBV14, the J call TRBJ1-1, with D uncertain. CDR1 and CDR2 from the germline V gene are SGHDN and FVKESK. V shed 5 bases and J shed 1 base, with 11 bases lying between them. The CDR3 extends over 14 amino acids. CDR3 sequence (DNA): TGTGCCAGCAGCTTTGCTGACTGGAACACTGAAGCTTTCTTT. Its protein is CASSFADWNTEAFF.

The chain carries TRBV11-2 and TRBJ2-5; no clear D gene. CDR1 is SGHAT and CDR2 is FQNNGV in the germline V gene. This CDR3 comprises 12 residues. The V gene lost 10 bases and the J gene lost 4 bases, with 13 bases spanning the gap. For the CDR3, the DNA is TGTGCCACCGCTAAAGGCGGAGAGACCCAGTACTTC. This sequence encodes CATAKGGETQYF.

The CDR3 coding sequence is TGTGCCAGCAGCTTGGTGGGTTTCACAGATACGCAGTATTTT. This encodes CASSLVGFTDTQYF. The chain has TRBV5-4 and TRBJ2-3; D is uncertain. The CDR3 consists of 14 residues. The germline CDR1 and CDR2 sequences are SGHNT and YYREEE (reference sequence). Trimming left V 0 bases short and J 2 bases short, with 7 bases between.

The chain combines TRBV9 with TRBJ1-1; a weak D match, TRBD1 (5 bases). V was pared by 3 bases and J by 4 bases, with 10 bases between. CDR3 length equals 13 residues. Per the germline V gene, CDR1 is SGDLS and CDR2 is YYNGEE. The CDR3 here is CASSGRGGTEAFF. The CDR3 DNA reads as TGTGCCAGCAGCGGACGCGGGGGCACTGAAGCTTTCTTT.

This clone was seen a handful of times. The gene calls are TRBV10-1 and TRBJ2-2, with D possibly called TRBD1 or TRBD2 (5 bases each). V dropped 6 bases and J dropped 1 base, with 9 bases sitting between them. CDR3 length: 14 amino acids. Germline-derived CDR1 and CDR2 are WNHNN and SYGVQD (reference sequence). The CDR3 loop reads CASSYGGNTGELFF. The CDR3 DNA is TGCGCCAGCAGCTATGGGGGGAACACCGGGGAGCTGTTTTTT.

The V gene is TRBV7-9, the J gene TRBJ1-1; D ambiguous. This CDR3 contains 14 residues. Germline CDR1 SEHNR, CDR2 FQNEAQ (reference sequence). Trimming took 2 bases from V and 6 from J, leaving 13 bases between them. The DNA of the CDR3 is TGTGCCAGCAGCTTACGGGGTTTGTACGCTGAAGCTTTCTTT. It encodes CASSLRGLYAEAFF.